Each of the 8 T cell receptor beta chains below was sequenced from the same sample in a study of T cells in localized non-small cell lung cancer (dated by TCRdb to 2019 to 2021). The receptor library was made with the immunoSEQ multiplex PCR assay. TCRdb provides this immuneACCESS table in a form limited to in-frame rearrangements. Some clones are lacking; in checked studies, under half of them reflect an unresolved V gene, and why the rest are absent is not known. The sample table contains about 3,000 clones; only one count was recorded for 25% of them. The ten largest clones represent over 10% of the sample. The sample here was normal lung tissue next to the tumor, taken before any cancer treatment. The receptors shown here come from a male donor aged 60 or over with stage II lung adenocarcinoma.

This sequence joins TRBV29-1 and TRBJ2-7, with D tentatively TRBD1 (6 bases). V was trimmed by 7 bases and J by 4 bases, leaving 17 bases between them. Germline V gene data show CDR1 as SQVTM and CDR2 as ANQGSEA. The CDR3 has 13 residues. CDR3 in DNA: TGCAGCGCAACCGGACAGAGCGATTACGAGCAGTACTTC. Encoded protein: CSATGQSDYEQYF.

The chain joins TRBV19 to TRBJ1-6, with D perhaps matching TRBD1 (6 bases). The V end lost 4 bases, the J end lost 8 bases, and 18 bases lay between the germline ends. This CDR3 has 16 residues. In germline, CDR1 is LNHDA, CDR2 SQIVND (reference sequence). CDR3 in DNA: TGTGCCAGTAGTACCCTCCGGGGGGGGGCTTATTCACCCCTCCACTTT. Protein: CASSTLRGGAYSPLHF.

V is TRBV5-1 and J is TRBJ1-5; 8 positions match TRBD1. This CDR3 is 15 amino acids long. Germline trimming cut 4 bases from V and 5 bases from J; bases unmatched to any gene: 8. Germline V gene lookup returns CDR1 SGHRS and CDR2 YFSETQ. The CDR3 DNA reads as TGCGCCAGCAGCAATGGACAGGGCGAAGATCAGCCCCAGCATTTT. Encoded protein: CASSNGQGEDQPQHF.

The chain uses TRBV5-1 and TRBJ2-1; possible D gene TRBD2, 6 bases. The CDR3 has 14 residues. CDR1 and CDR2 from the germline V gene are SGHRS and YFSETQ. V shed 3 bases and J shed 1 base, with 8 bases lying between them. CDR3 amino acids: CASSWGESYNEQFF. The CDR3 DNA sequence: TGCGCCAGCAGCTGGGGGGAATCCTACAATGAGCAGTTCTTC.

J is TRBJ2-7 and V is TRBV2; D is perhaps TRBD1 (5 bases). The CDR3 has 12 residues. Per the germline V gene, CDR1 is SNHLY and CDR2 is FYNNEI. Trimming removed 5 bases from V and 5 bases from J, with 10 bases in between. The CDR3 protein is CASSSDSDEQYF. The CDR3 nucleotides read TGTGCCAGCAGTTCCGACAGTGACGAGCAGTACTTC. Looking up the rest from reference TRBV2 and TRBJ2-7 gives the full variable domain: EPEVTQTPSHQVTQMGQEVILRCVPISNHLYFYWYRQILGQKVEFLVSFYNNEISEKSEIFDDQFSVERPDGSNFTLKIRSTKLEDSAMYFCASSSDSDEQYFGPGTRLTVT.

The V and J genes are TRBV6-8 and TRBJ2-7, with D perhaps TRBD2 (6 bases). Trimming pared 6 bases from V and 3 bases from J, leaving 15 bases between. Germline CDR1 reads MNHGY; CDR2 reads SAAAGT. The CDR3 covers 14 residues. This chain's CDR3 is CASSPGLLHYEQYF. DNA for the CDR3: TGTGCCAGCAGCCCCGGACTACTCCACTACGAGCAGTACTTC.

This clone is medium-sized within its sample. CDR3 bases: TGTGCCAGCAGCTTAGAGCAGGGGGCCAGGGACGAGCAGTACTTC. Its protein product is CASSLEQGARDEQYF. The chain links TRBV11-3 to TRBJ2-7, with TRBD1 identical over 8 bases. The CDR3 totals 15 residues. The ends lost 0 bases at V and 5 bases at J; junction bases unmatched: 6. Germline V gene data show CDR1 as SGHNT and CDR2 as YENEEA.

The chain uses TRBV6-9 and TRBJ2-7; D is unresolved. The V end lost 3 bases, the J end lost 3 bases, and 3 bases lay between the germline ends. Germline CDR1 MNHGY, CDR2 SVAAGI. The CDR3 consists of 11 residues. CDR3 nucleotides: TGTGCCAGCAGTTACTTCTACGAGCAGTACTTC. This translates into CASSYFYEQYF.